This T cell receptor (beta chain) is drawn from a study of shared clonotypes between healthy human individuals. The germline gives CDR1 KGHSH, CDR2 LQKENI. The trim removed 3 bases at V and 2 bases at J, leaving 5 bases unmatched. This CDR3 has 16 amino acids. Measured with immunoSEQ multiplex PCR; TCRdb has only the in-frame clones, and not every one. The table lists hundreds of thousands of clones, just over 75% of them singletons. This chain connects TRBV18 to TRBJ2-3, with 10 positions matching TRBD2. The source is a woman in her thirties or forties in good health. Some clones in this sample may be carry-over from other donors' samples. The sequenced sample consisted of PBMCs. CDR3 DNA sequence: TGTGCCAGCTCACCTAGGACTAGCGGAAACACAGATACGCAGTATTTT. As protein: CASSPRTSGNTDTQYF. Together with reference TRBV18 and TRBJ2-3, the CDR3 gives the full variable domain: NAGVMQNPRHLVRRRGQEARLRCSPMKGHSHVYWYRQLPEEGLKFMVYLQKENIIDESGMPKERFSAEFPKEGPSILRIQQVVRGDSAAYFCASSPRTSGNTDTQYFGPGTRLTVL.